This T cell receptor (beta chain) stems from a study of blood T cell repertoires in COVID-19. Looking at the study overall: Samples came from the United States, Italy and Spain, spanning acute and convalescent COVID-19. T cells, B-cell-depleted T cells, or PBMCs supplied cDNA or gDNA.

Germline V gene lookup returns CDR1 SGHRS and CDR2 YFSETQ. V lost 7 bases and J lost 6; bases outside the gene matches: 7. The CDR3 length is 12 residues. Original processing methods: It was from reference gene primer amplification that nucleated cell counts were estimated. Sequencing used immunoSEQ multiplex PCR; TCRdb keeps in-frame clones, though not all of them. The DNA gave D and trimming, while V, J and clone size come from that table. The sample holds more than 150,000 clones, about 79% seen once. This clone showed up just once. What was sequenced was peripheral blood. This TCR was recovered from a woman aged 70 to 79 with acute or convalescent COVID-19. This chain links TRBV5-1 with TRBJ2-7; 7 nucleotides match TRBD1. DNA of the CDR3: TGCGCCAGCCCCCAAACAGGGGTCGAGCAGTACTTC. It is translated as CASPQTGVEQYF.